This passage covers 4 T cell receptor beta chains from one sample sequenced in a study of blood T cells in healthy people across ages. Together with a sample-barcoded 5' primer, a J-beta primer mix was included in a second PCR lasting about 7 to 12 cycles. TCRdb reprocessed the 5' RACE reads with MiXCR, giving one entry per CDR3 protein. The sample yields approximately 1,700,000 distinct CDR3 sequences, more than 35% seen once. Material: blood. The receptors come from a human donor in good health.

In regard to this clonotype: A much larger clone sits a single nucleotide away, making a read error possible. The chain carries TRBV20-1 and TRBJ2-5, with TRBD1 matching over 8 bases. The J call may not be correct, given that the DNA end is closer to TRBJ2-1. The CDR3 contains 15 residues. Germline lookup yields CDR1 DFQATT and CDR2 SNEGSKA (reference sequence). In DNA form, the CDR3 reads TGCAGTGCTAGAGACCCAGGGGGCAGCTCAGAGACCCAGTTCTTC. This encodes CSARDPGGSSETQFF.

This clonotype was counted a few times. The chain combines TRBV10-3 with TRBJ2-7; D perhaps matches TRBD1 (6 bases). V lost 4 bases and J lost 7, with 14 bases in between. Germline V CDR1 and CDR2: ENHRY, SYGVKD. The CDR3 covers 13 residues. The CDR3 DNA reads as TGTGCCATCAGTGGGACAGTGCTGAAAGAGCAGTACTTC. Protein product: CAISGTVLKEQYF.

Note on this clonotype: Mismatch with germline at one junction end may stem from a read error. The genes are TRBV20-1 and TRBJ2-7; D call uncertain. CDR1 and CDR2 from the germline V gene are DFQATT and SNEGSKA (reference sequence). CDR3 length: 11 amino acids. CDR3 DNA sequence: TGCAGTGCTAGAAGCTACTACGGGCAGTACTTC. The encoded protein is CSARSYYGQYF.

This clonotype showed up just a few times. The V call is TRBV4-3, the J call TRBJ2-1; the match to TRBD2 covers 8 bases. Per germline, CDR1 LGHNA and CDR2 YSLEER. V dropped 4 bases and J dropped 2; count of bases not matched to a gene: 4. CDR3 length: 15 amino acids. The CDR3 protein is CASSRTTSAYNEQFF. In DNA form, the CDR3 reads TGCGCCAGCAGCCGAACGACTAGCGCCTACAATGAGCAGTTCTTC.